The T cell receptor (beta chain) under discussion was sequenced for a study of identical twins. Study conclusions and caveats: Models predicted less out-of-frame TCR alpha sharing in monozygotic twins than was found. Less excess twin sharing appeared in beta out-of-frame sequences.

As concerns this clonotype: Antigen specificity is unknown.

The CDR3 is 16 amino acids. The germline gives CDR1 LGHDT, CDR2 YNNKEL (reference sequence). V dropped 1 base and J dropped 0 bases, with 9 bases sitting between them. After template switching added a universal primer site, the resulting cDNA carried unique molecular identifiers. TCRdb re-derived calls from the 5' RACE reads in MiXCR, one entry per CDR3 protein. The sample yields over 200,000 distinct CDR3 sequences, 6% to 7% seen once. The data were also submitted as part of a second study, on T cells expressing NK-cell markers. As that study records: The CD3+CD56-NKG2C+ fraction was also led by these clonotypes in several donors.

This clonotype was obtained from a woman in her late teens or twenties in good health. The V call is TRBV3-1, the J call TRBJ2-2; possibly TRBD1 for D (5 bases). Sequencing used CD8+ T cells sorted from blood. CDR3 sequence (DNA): TGTGCCAGCAGCCAAGTAGCCAGGGCGAACACCGGGGAGCTGTTTTTT. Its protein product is CASSQVARANTGELFF.